This T cell receptor beta chain is from a study of blood T cell repertoires in COVID-19. Recruits, aged roughly 18 to 100 years, lived in 24 US areas. As processed by the authors: The authors estimated nucleated cell counts from reference gene primer amplification. TCRdb keeps only in-frame clones here, not all; method: immunoSEQ multiplex PCR. V and J calls and clone size follow that table, whereas D and trimming were derived from the DNA. The sample records about 220,000 clones, around 87% being singletons. The V end lost 10 bases, the J end lost 5 bases, and 24 bases lay between the germline ends. Germline loops: CDR1 LNHDA, CDR2 SQIVND (reference sequence). The CDR3 has 15 amino acids.

The sample taken for sequencing was PBMCs or T cells enriched from blood (not recorded which). The chain recombines TRBV19 with TRBJ2-7; TRBD2 might be the D (7 bases). The sequence was obtained from a woman aged 18-30 years in a cohort exposed to, infected with or recovered from COVID-19 (not recorded which). This CDR3 reads CATNPGGGAFNEQYF. The CDR3, as DNA: TGTGCCACGAACCCGGGTGGGGGGGCTTTCAACGAGCAGTACTTC.